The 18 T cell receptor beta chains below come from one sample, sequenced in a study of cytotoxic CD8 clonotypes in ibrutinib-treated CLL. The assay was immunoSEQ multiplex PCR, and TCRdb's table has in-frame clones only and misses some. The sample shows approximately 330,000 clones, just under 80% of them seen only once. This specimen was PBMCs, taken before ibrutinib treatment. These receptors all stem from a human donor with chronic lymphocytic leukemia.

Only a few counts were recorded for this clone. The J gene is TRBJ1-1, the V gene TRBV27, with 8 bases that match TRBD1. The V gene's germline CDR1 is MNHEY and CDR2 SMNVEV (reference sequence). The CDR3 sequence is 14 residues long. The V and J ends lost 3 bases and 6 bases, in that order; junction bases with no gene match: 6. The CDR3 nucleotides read TGTGCCAGCAGTTTTGGGACAGGCTCCTCTGAAGCTTTCTTT. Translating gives CASSFGTGSSEAFF.

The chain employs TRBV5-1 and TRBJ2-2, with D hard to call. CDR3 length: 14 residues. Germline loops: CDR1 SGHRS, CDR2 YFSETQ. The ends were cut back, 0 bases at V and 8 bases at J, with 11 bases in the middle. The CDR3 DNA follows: TGCGCCAGCAGCTTGGTGGCCTCGGAGGGGGAGCTGTTTTTT. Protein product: CASSLVASEGELFF.

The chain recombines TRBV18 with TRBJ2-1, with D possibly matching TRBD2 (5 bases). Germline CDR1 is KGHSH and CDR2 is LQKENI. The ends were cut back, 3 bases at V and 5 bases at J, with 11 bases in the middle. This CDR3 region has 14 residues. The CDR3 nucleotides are TGTGCCAGCTCACCGACCGGACTTAACAATGAGCAGTTCTTC. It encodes CASSPTGLNNEQFF.

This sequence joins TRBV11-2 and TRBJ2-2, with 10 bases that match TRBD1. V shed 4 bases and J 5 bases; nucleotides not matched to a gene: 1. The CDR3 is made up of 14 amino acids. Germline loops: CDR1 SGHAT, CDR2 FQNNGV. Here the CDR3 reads CASSWGQGTGELFF. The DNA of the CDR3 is TGTGCCAGCAGCTGGGGACAGGGGACCGGGGAGCTGTTTTTT.

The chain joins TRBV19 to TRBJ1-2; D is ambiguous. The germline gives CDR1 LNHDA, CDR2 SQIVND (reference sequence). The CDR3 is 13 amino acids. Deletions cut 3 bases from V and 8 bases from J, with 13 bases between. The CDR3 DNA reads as TGTGCCAGTAGTATCGGGCAGATAGGGGGCTACACCTTC. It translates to CASSIGQIGGYTF.

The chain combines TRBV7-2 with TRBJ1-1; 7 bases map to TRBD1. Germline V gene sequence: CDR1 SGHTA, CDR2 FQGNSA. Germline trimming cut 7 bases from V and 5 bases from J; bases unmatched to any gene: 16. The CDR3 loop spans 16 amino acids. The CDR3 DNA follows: TGTGCCAGCACCGCTAGGGACTACAGGGGAAGGACTGAAGCTTTCTTT. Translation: CASTARDYRGRTEAFF.

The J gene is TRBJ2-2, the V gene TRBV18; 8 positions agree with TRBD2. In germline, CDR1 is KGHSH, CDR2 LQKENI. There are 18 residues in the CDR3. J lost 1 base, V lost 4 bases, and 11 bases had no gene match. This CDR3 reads CASSQSRPSGRNTGELFF. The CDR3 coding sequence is TGTGCCAGCTCACAGAGCCGACCAAGCGGGAGGAACACCGGGGAGCTGTTTTTT.

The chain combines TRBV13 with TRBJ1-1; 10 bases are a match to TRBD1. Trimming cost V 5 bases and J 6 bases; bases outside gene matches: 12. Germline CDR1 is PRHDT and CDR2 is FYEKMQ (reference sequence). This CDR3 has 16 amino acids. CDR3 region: CASSPGWGQGSAEAFF. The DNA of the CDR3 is TGTGCCAGCAGCCCCGGCTGGGGACAGGGGTCTGCTGAAGCTTTCTTT.

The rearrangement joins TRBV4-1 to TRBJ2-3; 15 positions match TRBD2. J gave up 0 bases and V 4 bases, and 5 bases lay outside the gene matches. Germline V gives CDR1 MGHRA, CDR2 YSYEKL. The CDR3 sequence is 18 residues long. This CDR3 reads CASSLGTSGRPSTDTQYF. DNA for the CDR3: TGCGCCAGCAGCCTGGGGACTAGCGGGAGGCCGAGCACAGATACGCAGTATTTT.

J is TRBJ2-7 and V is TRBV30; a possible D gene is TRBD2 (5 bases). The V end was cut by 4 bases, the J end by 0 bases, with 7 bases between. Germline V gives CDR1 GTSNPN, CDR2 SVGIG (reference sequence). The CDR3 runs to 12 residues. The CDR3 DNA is TGTGCCTGGACGGGAAGCTCCTACGAGCAGTACTTC. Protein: CAWTGSSYEQYF.

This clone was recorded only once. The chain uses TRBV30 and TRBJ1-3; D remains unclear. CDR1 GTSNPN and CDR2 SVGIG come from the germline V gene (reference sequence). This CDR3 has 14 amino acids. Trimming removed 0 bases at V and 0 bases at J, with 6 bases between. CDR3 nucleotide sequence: TGTGCCTGGAGTGTAAGGAGCTCTGGAAACACCATATATTTT. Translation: CAWSVRSSGNTIYF.

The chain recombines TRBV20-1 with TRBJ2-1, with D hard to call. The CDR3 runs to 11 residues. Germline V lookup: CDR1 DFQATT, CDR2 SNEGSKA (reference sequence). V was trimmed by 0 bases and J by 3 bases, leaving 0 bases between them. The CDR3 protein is CSARDYNEQFF. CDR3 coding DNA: TGCAGTGCTAGAGACTACAATGAGCAGTTCTTC.

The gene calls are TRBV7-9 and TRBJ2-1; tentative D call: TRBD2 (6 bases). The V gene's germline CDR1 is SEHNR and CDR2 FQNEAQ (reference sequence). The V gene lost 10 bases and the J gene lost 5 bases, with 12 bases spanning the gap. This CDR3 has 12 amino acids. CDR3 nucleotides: TGTGCCATCACCCGGGGGAACAATGAGCAGTTCTTC. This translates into CAITRGNNEQFF.

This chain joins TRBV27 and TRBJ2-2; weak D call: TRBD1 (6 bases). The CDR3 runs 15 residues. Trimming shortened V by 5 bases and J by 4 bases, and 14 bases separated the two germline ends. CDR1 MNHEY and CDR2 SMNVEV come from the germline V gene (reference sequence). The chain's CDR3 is CASSRGVRGTGELFF. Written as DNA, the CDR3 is TGTGCCAGCAGTCGAGGCGTCAGGGGCACCGGGGAGCTGTTTTTT.

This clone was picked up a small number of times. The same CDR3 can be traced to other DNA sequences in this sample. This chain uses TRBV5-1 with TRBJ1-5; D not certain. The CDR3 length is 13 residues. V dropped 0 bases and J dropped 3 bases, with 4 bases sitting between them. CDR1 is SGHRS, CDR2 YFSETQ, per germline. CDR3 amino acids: CASSLDINQPQHF. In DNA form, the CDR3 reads TGCGCCAGCAGCTTGGACATCAATCAGCCCCAGCATTTT.

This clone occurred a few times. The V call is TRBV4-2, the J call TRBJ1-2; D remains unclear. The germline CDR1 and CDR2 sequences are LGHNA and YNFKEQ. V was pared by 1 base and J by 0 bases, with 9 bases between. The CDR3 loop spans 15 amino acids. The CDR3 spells CASSQVEVANYGYTF. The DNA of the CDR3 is TGTGCCAGCAGCCAAGTGGAGGTGGCTAACTATGGCTACACCTTC.

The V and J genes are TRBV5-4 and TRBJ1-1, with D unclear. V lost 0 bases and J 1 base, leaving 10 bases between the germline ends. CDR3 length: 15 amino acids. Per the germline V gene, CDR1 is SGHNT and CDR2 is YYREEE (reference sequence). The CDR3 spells CASSLAMTGNTEAFF. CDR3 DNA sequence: TGTGCCAGCAGCTTGGCGATGACGGGGAACACTGAAGCTTTCTTT.

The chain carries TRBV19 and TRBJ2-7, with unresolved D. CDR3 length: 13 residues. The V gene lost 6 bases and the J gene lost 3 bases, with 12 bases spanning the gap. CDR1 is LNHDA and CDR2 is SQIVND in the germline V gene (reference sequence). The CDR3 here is CASSPSADYEQYF. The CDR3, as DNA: TGTGCCAGTAGCCCGTCGGCTGACTACGAGCAGTACTTC.